The count of the clone carrying this TCR beta chain is one. Generated by immunoSEQ multiplex PCR, the TCRdb table keeps only in-frame clones and is missing some. The sample consists of 300,000 to 500,000 clones, roughly 90% of them appearing once. These data originate in a study of blood T cell repertoires in COVID-19. The TCR comes from a woman aged 25 to 39 with acute COVID-19. Sequenced input: PBMCs or T cells enriched from blood (not recorded which).

CDR3 DNA sequence: TGCGCCAGCAGCTTTTTGGGCGGGGTGACCGGGGAGCTGTTTTTT. Encoded protein: CASSFLGGVTGELFF. The chain recombines TRBV5-1 with TRBJ2-2; D might be TRBD2 (6 bases). Trimming shortened V by 2 bases and J by 5 bases, and 13 bases separated the two germline ends. CDR3 length equals 15 residues. In germline, CDR1 is SGHRS, CDR2 YFSETQ.